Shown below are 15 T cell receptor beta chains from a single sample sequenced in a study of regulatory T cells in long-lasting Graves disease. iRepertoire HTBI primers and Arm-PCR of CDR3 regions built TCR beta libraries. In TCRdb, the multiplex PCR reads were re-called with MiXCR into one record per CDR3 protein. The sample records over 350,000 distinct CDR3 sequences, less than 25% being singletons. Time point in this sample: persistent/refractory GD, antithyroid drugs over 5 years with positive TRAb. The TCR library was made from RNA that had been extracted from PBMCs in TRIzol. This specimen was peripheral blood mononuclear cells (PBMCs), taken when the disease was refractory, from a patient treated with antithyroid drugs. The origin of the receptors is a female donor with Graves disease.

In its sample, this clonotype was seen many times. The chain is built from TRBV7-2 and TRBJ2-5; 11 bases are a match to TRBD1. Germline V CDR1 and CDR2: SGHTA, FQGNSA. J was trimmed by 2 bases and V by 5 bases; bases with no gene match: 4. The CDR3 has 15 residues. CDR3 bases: TGTGCCAGCAGCCCGGACAGGGGGCGGCAAGAGACCCAGTACTTC. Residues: CASSPDRGRQETQYF.

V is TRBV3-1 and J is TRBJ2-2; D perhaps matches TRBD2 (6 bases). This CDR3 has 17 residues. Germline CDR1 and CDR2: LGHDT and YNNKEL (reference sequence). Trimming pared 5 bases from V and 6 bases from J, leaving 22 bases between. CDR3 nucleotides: TGTGCCAGCAGCACTCGGACTACTGTCACGGGCGCCGGGGAGCTGTTTTTT. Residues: CASSTRTTVTGAGELFF.

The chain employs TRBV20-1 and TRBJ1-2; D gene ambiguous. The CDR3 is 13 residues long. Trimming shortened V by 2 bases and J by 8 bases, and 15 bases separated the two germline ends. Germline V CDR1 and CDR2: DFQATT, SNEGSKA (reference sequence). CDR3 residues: CSARYSFQKGYTF. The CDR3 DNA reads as TGCAGTGCTAGATATAGTTTTCAGAAGGGCTACACCTTC.

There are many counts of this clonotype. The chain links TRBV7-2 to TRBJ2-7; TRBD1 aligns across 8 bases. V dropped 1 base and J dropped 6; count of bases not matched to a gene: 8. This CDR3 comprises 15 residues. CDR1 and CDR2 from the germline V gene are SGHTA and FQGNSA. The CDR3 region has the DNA TGTGCCAGCAGCTTAGGGACAGGGTTGTCTGGCGAGCAGTACTTC. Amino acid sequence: CASSLGTGLSGEQYF.

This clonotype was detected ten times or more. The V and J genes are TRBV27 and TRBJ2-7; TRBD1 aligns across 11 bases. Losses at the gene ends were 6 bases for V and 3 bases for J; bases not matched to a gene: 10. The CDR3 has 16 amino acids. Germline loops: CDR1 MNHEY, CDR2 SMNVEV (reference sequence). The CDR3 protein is CASSPIRGTGGYEQYF. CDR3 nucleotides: TGTGCCAGCAGCCCCATTCGCGGGACAGGGGGCTACGAGCAGTACTTC.

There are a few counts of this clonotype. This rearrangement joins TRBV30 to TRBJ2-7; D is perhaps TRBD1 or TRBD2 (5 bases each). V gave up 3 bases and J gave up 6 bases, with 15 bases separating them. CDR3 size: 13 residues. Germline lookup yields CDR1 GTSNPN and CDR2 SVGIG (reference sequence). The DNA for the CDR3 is TGTGCCTGGAGCACGGGGACCGCTAGCGAGCAGTACTTC. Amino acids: CAWSTGTASEQYF.

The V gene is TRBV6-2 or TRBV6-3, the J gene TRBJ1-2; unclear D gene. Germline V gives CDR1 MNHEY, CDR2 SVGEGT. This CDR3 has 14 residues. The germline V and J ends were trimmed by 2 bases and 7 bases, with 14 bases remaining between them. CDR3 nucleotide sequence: TGTGCCAGCAGTTACGCAGGCATCCTCCGTGGCTACACCTTC. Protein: CASSYAGILRGYTF.

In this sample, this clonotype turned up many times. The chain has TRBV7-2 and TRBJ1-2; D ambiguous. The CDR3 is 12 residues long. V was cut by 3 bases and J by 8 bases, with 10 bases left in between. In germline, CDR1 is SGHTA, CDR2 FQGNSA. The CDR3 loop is CASSLSVEGYTF. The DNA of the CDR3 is TGTGCCAGCAGCTTGTCGGTCGAAGGCTACACCTTC.

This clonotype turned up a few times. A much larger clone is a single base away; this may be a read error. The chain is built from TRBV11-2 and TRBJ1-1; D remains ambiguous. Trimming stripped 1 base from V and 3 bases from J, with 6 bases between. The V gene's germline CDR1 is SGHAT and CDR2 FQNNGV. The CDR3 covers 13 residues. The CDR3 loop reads CASSLVRDTEAFF. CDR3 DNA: TGTGCCAGCAGCTTAGTGCGGGACACTGAAGCTTTCTTT.

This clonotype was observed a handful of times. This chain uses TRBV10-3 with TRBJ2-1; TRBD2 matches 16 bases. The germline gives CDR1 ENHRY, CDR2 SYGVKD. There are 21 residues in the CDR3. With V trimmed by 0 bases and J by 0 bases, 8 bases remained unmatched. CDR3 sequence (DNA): TGTGCCATCAGTGAGTCGACGCGGGGACTAGCGGGAGGGGACTCCTACAATGAGCAGTTCTTC. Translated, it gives CAISESTRGLAGGDSYNEQFF.

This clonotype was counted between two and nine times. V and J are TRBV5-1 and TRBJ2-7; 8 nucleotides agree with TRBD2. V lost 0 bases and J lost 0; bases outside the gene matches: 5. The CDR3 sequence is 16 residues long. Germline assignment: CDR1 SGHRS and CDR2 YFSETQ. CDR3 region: CASSLASSGFSYEQYF. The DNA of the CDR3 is TGCGCCAGCAGCTTGGCTTCTAGCGGGTTCTCCTACGAGCAGTACTTC.

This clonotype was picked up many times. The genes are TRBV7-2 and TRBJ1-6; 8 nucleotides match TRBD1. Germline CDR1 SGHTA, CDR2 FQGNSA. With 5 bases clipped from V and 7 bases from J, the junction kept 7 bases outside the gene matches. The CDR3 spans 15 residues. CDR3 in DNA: TGTGCCAGCAGCCTCGACAGGGGTATGAATTCACCCCTCCACTTT. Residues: CASSLDRGMNSPLHF.

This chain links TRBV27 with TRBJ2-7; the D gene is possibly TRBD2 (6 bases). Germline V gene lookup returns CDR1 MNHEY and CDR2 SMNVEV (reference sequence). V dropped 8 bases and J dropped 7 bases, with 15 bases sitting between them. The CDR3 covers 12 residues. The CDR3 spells CASGWRAGEQYF. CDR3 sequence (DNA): TGTGCCAGCGGCTGGAGGGCTGGTGAGCAGTACTTC.

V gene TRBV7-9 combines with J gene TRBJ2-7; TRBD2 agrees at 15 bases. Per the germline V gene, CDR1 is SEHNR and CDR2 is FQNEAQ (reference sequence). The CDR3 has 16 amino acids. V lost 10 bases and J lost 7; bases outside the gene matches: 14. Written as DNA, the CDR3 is TGTGCCACTACCCGACAAGAGGGACTAGCGGGAGGAGAGCAGTACTTC. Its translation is CATTRQEGLAGGEQYF.

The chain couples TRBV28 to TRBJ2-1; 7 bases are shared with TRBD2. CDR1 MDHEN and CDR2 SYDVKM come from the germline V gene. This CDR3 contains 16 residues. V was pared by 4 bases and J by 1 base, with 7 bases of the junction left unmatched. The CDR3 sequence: CASSSLLALSYNEQFF. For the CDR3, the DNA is TGTGCCAGCAGTTCCTTACTAGCGCTATCCTACAATGAGCAGTTCTTC.